This T cell receptor beta chain was found in a study of T cells in Graves' hyperthyroidism and ophthalmopathy. RNA transcripts were the template for amplifying TCR beta CDR3 regions. During a first-round RT-PCR of the TCR CDR3, the HTBI primer set was used. TCRdb ran MiXCR on the multiplex PCR reads and lists one entry per CDR3 protein. The sample includes about 290,000 distinct CDR3 sequences, 13% seen only once; the top ten take approximately 8.6%. Hyperthyroidism was newly diagnosed in patients aged 18 to 65 (duration under 2 months). The sample, blood from the first hyperthyroidism diagnosis, precedes any ophthalmopathy symptoms. V lost 3 bases to trimming and J lost 5 bases; unmatched junction nucleotides: 8. This CDR3 spans 16 amino acids. This clonotype was seen a single time.

The chain couples TRBV12-3 or TRBV12-4 to TRBJ2-5; 11 positions match TRBD2. This clonotype was obtained from a woman aged 25 to 45 with Graves' hyperthyroidism that later progressed to Graves' ophthalmopathy. Sequenced material: blood. DNA for the CDR3: TGTGCCAGCAGTTTGTGGCCTAGCGGGGGGCCCGAGACCCAGTACTTC. Its protein is CASSLWPSGGPETQYF.